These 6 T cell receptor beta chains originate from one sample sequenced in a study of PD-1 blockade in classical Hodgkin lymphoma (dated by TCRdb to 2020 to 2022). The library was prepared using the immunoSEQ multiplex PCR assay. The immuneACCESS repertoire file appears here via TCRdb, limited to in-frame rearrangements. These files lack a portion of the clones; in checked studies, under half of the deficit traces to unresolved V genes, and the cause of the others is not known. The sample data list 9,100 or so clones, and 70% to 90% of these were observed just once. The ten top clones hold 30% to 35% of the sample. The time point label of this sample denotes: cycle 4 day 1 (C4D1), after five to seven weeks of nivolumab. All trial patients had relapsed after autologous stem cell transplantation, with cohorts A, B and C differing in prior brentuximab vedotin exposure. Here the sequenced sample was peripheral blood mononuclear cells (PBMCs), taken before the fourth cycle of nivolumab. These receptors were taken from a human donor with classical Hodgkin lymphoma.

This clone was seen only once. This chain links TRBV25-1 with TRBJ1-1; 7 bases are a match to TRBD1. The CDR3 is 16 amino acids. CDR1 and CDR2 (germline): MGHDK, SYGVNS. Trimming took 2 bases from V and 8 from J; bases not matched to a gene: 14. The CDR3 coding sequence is TGTGCCAGCAGTGAAGGGCTGGGACAGCCTAAGAGGGAAGCTTTCTTT. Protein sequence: CASSEGLGQPKREAFF. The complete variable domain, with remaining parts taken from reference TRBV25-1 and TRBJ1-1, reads EADIYQTPRYLVIGTGKKITLECSQTMGHDKMYWYQQDPGMELHLIHYSYGVNSTEKGDLSSESTVSRIRTEHFPLTLESARPSHTSQYLCASSEGLGQPKREAFFGQGTRLTVV.

The CDR3 reads CASSQGGSPTGELFF. The CDR3 DNA sequence: TGCGCCAGCAGCCAAGGTGGCAGCCCAACCGGGGAGCTGTTTTTT. This rearrangement joins TRBV4-1 to TRBJ2-2; no definite D call. Trimming left V 1 base short and J 5 bases short, with 11 bases between. Germline CDR1 reads MGHRA; CDR2 reads YSYEKL. This CDR3 is built from 15 residues.

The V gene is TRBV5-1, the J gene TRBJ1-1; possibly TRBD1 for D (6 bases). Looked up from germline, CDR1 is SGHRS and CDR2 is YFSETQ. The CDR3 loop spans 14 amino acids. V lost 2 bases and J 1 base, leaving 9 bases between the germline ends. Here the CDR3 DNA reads TGCGCCAGCAGCTTACCAGGGGAGAACACTGAAGCTTTCTTT. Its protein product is CASSLPGENTEAFF.

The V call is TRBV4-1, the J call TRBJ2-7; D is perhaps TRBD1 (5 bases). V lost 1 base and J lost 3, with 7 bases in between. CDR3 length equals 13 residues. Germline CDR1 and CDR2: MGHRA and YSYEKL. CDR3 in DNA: TGCGCCAGCAGCCAAGTCGACAGCTACGAGCAGTACTTC. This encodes CASSQVDSYEQYF.

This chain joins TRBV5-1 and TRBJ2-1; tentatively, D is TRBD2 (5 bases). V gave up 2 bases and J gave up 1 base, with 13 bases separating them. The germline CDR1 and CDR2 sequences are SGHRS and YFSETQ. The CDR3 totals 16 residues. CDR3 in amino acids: CASSFGGSLSYNEQFF. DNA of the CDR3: TGCGCCAGCAGCTTCGGTGGGAGTCTATCCTACAATGAGCAGTTCTTC.

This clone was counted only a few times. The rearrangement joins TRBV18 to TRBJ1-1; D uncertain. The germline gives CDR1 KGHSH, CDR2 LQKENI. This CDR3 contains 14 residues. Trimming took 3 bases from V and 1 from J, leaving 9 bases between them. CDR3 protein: CASSPRLQNTEAFF. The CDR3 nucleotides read TGTGCCAGCTCACCTCGGCTTCAGAACACTGAAGCTTTCTTT.